The 21 T cell receptor beta chains in this list originate from one sample, sequenced in a study of blood T cells in healthy people across ages. With a J-beta primer mix and a sample-barcoded 5' primer, a second PCR ran 7 to 11 cycles. TCRdb called the 5' RACE reads again in MiXCR, with one record for every CDR3 protein. Here the sample spans more than 900,000 distinct CDR3 sequences, under 30% being singletons. These same records also appear under a second study, on T cells of mothers and their children.

Sample: blood. Receptors originate from a girl aged 2-10 years in good health.

This clonotype has at least ten counts. The CDR3 loop is CASSQDRYEQYF. For the CDR3, the DNA is TGTGCCAGCAGCCAGGACCGCTACGAGCAGTACTTC. The rearrangement uses TRBV3-1 and TRBJ2-7; D is undetermined. The CDR3 is 12 amino acids. CDR1 LGHDT and CDR2 YNNKEL come from the germline V gene (reference sequence). V was clipped by 3 bases and J by 3 bases, with 6 bases between them.

The chain recombines TRBV12-3 or TRBV12-4 with TRBJ2-1, with 7 nucleotides matching TRBD2. Trimming at V came to 7 bases and at J to 4 bases, leaving 7 bases not matched to a gene. This CDR3 comprises 14 residues. CDR3 sequence: CASTLGLNYNEQFF. CDR3 sequence (DNA): TGTGCCAGCACCCTGGGACTAAATTACAATGAGCAGTTCTTC.

The chain uses TRBV9 and TRBJ2-7; no definite D call. The J call is doubtful: the DNA matches TRBJ2-1 better. The germline gives CDR1 SGDLS, CDR2 YYNGEE. The CDR3 runs to 11 residues. The CDR3 here is CASSPSPVQFF. In DNA, the CDR3 is TGTGCCAGCAGCCCCAGCCCAGTCCAGTTCTTC.

This clonotype was seen a few times. The V call is TRBV7-9, the J call TRBJ1-1; 7 positions agree with TRBD1. V dropped 5 bases and J dropped 1; count of bases not matched to a gene: 1. Germline-derived CDR1 and CDR2 are SEHNR and FQNEAQ (reference sequence). The CDR3 length is 13 residues. The CDR3 protein is CASSNRGNTEAFF. The CDR3 nucleotides are TGTGCCAGCAGCAACAGGGGGAACACTGAAGCTTTCTTT.

V is TRBV20-1 and J is TRBJ2-7; a possible D gene is TRBD2 (6 bases). This CDR3 is 15 amino acids long. Between the trimmed V and J ends, which lost 6 bases and 0 bases, there was a span of 18 bases. Per the germline V gene, CDR1 is DFQATT and CDR2 is SNEGSKA (reference sequence). CDR3 sequence (DNA): TGCAGTGCCCAGAGGGGAGGCAAAAGCTCCTACGAGCAGTACTTC. Its protein is CSAQRGGKSSYEQYF.

V is TRBV4-2 and J is TRBJ2-1; D may be TRBD2 (6 bases). The V gene lost 2 bases and the J gene lost 4 bases, with 12 bases spanning the gap. The germline V gene has CDR1 LGHNA and CDR2 YNFKEQ. CDR3 length equals 15 residues. CDR3 DNA: TGTGCCAGCAGCCAAACCGGGACTGGATACAATGAGCAGTTCTTC. It encodes CASSQTGTGYNEQFF.

This clonotype was counted a few times. The chain combines TRBV10-3 with TRBJ2-7, with D tentatively TRBD1 (5 bases). Germline values: CDR1 ENHRY, CDR2 SYGVKD. V lost 9 bases, J lost 0 bases, and 15 bases lay in between. There are 14 residues in the CDR3. CDR3 in amino acids: CAIQRQISSYEQYF. The CDR3, as DNA: TGTGCCATACAGCGACAGATCAGCTCCTACGAGCAGTACTTC.

The rearrangement links TRBV20-1 to TRBJ2-7; D is possibly TRBD1 (6 bases). CDR3 length: 14 amino acids. The germline V gene has CDR1 DFQATT and CDR2 SNEGSKA (reference sequence). The V end was cut by 5 bases, the J end by 1 base, with 15 bases between. CDR3: CSARATGASYEQYF. The CDR3 DNA is TGCAGTGCTCGAGCGACAGGCGCATCCTACGAGCAGTACTTC.

This clonotype came up a few times. This chain uses TRBV2 with TRBJ1-2; no reliable D call. Deletions cut 11 bases from V and 8 bases from J, with 21 bases between. The germline gives CDR1 SNHLY, CDR2 FYNNEI. The CDR3 length is 13 residues. CDR3 region: CASNQDRPEGYTF. DNA for the CDR3: TGTGCCTCCAACCAAGACCGGCCCGAGGGCTACACCTTC. The full variable domain, in which reference TRBV2 and TRBJ1-2 provide the parts outside the CDR3, is EPEVTQTPSHQVTQMGQEVILRCVPISNHLYFYWYRQILGQKVEFLVSFYNNEISEKSEIFDDQFSVERPDGSNFTLKIRSTKLEDSAMYFCASNQDRPEGYTFGSGTRLTVV.

The rearrangement joins TRBV7-8 to TRBJ2-1; unclear D gene. Trimming cost V 8 bases and J 12 bases, with 23 bases left between them. Germline loops: CDR1 SGHVS, CDR2 FQNEAQ. The CDR3 is 14 residues long. In DNA, the CDR3 is TGTGCCAGCCGGGCGGTCGATGGGTGGGGTGCGCAGTTCTTC. Its translation is CASRAVDGWGAQFF.

This clonotype appeared once. The rearrangement joins TRBV5-8 to TRBJ1-2; D gene ambiguous. The CDR3 length is 14 residues. Germline V gene data show CDR1 as SGHTS and CDR2 as YDEGEE. V lost 0 bases to trimming and J lost 2 bases, with 8 bases between them. The CDR3 protein is CASSLGASNYGYTF. The CDR3 DNA reads TGTGCCAGCAGCTTGGGGGCCTCCAACTATGGCTACACCTTC.

The chain employs TRBV20-1 and TRBJ2-3; TRBD1 matches 7 bases. This CDR3 contains 15 residues. V lost 4 bases to trimming and J lost 2 bases; unmatched junction nucleotides: 9. Germline loops: CDR1 DFQATT, CDR2 SNEGSKA (reference sequence). CDR3 residues: CSATAPGQITDTQYF. DNA for the CDR3: TGCAGTGCTACCGCCCCGGGACAGATCACAGATACGCAGTATTTT.

This chain connects TRBV29-1 to TRBJ2-5; the match to TRBD1 covers 7 bases. With the DNA end fitting TRBJ2-1 better, the J assignment may be wrong. The CDR3 loop spans 13 amino acids. Germline V gene data show CDR1 as SQVTM and CDR2 as ANQGSEA. The CDR3 loop is CSAGPTGFNEQFF. In nucleotides, the CDR3 is TGCAGCGCCGGCCCGACAGGGTTTAATGAGCAGTTCTTC.

This clonotype was seen just once. The genes are TRBV4-3 and TRBJ1-2; no firm D call. V lost 0 bases and J 1 base, leaving 12 bases between the germline ends. The CDR3 spans 16 residues. The V gene's germline CDR1 is LGHNA and CDR2 YSLEER. The CDR3 region is CASSQEPDGINYGYTF. Here the CDR3 DNA reads TGCGCCAGCAGCCAAGAACCGGACGGGATTAACTATGGCTACACCTTC.

This clonotype has only a few counts. DNA of the CDR3: TGTGCCAGCAGCCAAGAATTGTCAGTGGCGGGGGGGCCAGAGACCCAGTACTTC. The encoded protein is CASSQELSVAGGPETQYF. V gene TRBV4-2 combines with J gene TRBJ2-5; TRBD2 agrees at 9 bases. This CDR3 is built from 18 residues. V dropped 0 bases and J dropped 4; count of bases not matched to a gene: 12. CDR1 is LGHNA, CDR2 YNFKEQ, per germline.

This clonotype was found a few times. A read error may account for a junction end that differs from germline. The chain combines TRBV12-3 or TRBV12-4 with TRBJ2-7, with a weak D call TRBD2 (5 bases). The CDR3 runs 14 residues. CDR3 DNA sequence: TGTGCCAGCAGCAACGATTTGGCGGGCCCCCCCCTGGACTTC. Its translation is CASSNDLAGPPLDF.

Here the CDR3 reads CASSVNGQNTEAFF. Written as DNA, the CDR3 is TGTGCCAGCAGCGTCAACGGACAGAACACTGAAGCTTTCTTT. V gene TRBV9 combines with J gene TRBJ1-1; tentatively, D is TRBD1 (5 bases). CDR1 is SGDLS, CDR2 YYNGEE, per germline. CDR3 size: 14 residues. V dropped 2 bases and J dropped 1 base, with 9 bases sitting between them.

The gene calls are TRBV5-1 and TRBJ2-1; D ambiguous. Germline lookup yields CDR1 SGHRS and CDR2 YFSETQ. Trimming removed 4 bases at V and 4 bases at J, with 12 bases between. The CDR3 is 14 residues long. The CDR3 DNA sequence: TGCGCCAGCAGCCGCGCCCCCGTATACAATGAGCAGTTCTTC. Translating it yields CASSRAPVYNEQFF.

J is TRBJ2-5 and V is TRBV25-1; D is perhaps TRBD1 or TRBD2 (5 bases each). TRBJ2-7 explains the end of the DNA better; the J call may be wrong. In germline, CDR1 is MGHDK, CDR2 SYGVNS. The CDR3 is 14 residues long. CDR3 sequence reads: CASRGPGPTYEQYF. CDR3 DNA: TGTGCCAGCAGGGGACCGGGCCCTACCTACGAGCAGTACTTC.

The chain joins TRBV24-1 to TRBJ2-1, with D possibly matching TRBD2 (6 bases). Trimming stripped 3 bases from V and 11 bases from J, with 22 bases between. Per germline, CDR1 KGHDR and CDR2 SFDVKD. The length of the CDR3 is 16 residues. The CDR3 sequence is CATSDPPGLTVLKQFF. For the CDR3, the DNA is TGTGCCACCAGTGATCCTCCGGGACTCACGGTTTTAAAGCAGTTCTTC.

This clonotype is a singleton in its sample. The chain joins TRBV6-1 to TRBJ2-1, with 7 bases fitting TRBD1. The CDR3 contains 15 residues. Germline values: CDR1 MNHNS, CDR2 SASEGT. V trimming: 6 bases; J trimming: 8 bases; junction bases outside the gene matches: 13. The CDR3 sequence is CASRRGTVSEYEQFF. The CDR3 nucleotides read TGTGCCAGCAGGAGAGGGACAGTCTCCGAGTATGAGCAGTTCTTC.